These 3 T cell receptor beta chains share one sample of origin, sequenced in a study of CXCR3-negative and CXCR3-positive naive CD8 T cells. TRB cDNA was prepared as libraries by UMI-labeled 5' RACE. Using the 5' RACE reads, TCRdb records one entry per CDR3 protein without DNA. The sample features over 55,000 distinct CDR3 sequences, with less than 25% in its top ten. What was sequenced was memory CD8+ T cells from blood. The source is a human donor in good health. Some clones in this sample may be carry-over from other donors' samples.

The chain uses TRBV3-1 and TRBJ1-2; no DNA is available, so the TRBD1 call from TCRdb remains unchecked. This CDR3 has 15 amino acids. Germline V gene sequence: CDR1 LGHDT, CDR2 YNNKEL (reference sequence). CDR3: CASSRIGQPLYGYTF.

The chain joins TRBV7-9 to TRBJ2-2; as DNA is missing, the TRBD1 call by TCRdb cannot be tested. The CDR3 is 16 amino acids. The V gene's germline CDR1 is SEHNR and CDR2 FQNEAQ (reference sequence). CDR3 amino acids: CASSKQGEPYYGELFF. The full variable domain, in which reference TRBV7-9 and TRBJ2-2 provide the parts outside the CDR3, is DTGVSQNPRHKITKRGQNVTFRCDPISEHNRLYWYRQTLGQGPEFLTYFQNEAQLEKSRLLSDRFSAERPKGSFSTLEIQRTEQGDSAMYLCASSKQGEPYYGELFFGEGSRLTVL.

The chain joins TRBV3-1 to TRBJ2-2; as DNA is missing, the TRBD2 call by TCRdb cannot be tested. CDR3 length: 19 amino acids. Germline values: CDR1 LGHDT, CDR2 YNNKEL (reference sequence). The CDR3: CASSQGQVLGRNFAGELFF.